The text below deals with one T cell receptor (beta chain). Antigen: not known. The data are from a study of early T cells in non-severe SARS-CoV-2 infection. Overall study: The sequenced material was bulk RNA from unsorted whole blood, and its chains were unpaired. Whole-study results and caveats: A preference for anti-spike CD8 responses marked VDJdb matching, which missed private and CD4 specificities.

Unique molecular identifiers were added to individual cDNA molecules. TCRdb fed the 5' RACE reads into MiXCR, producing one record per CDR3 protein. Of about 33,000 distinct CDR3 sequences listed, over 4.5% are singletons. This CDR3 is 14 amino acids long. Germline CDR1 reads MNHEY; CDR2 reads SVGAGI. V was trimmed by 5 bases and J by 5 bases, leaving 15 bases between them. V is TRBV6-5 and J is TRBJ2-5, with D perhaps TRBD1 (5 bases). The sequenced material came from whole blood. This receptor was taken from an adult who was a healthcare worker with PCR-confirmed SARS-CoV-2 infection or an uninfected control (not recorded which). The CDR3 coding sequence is TGTGCCAGCAGTCCGACGCAGGGTGGTGAGACCCAGTACTTC. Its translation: CASSPTQGGETQYF.